This T cell receptor (beta chain) was recorded in a study of blood T cell repertoires in COVID-19 (dated by TCRdb to about 2020). Some background on the complete study: The collaborator samples originated in the United States, Italy and Spain and spanned the acute and convalescent phases of COVID-19. Deeply sampled blood TCRbeta repertoires from subjects exposed to, actively infected with, or recovered from COVID-19 were included in the dataset. Nearly every sample came with metadata listing a de-identified subject ID, COVID-19 status, age in years and sex. The material from the prospective study consisted of cDNA or gDNA derived from T cells, B-cell-depleted T cells, or PBMCs. The samples were drawn from the first 160 participants of the ongoing ImmuneRACE study and from 950 to 1,500 subjects provided by 6 global collaborators. Where HLA class I and class II types were available, the types were taken from metadata supplied by the sample provider, not from assay-based typing. The repertoires were made available in a free public database intended to serve as a resource for research on the immune response to SARS-CoV-2. On the study overall, not on this receptor specifically: The quantity of clinical and demographic metadata differed by source and by participant and was supplied without curation.

Collaborating institutions collected whole blood in K2EDTA tubes following their own protocols. For TCRbeta analysis, collaborator samples were shipped as frozen whole blood, as isolated PBMCs, or as DNA extracted from either sample type. V lost 5 bases and J lost 2 bases; the stretch between them is 15 bases long. The CDR3, cysteine through phenylalanine, is 15 amino acids long. Here the CDR3 DNA is all that survives: 45 bases in frame from base 1. The CDR1 and CDR2 encoded by the germline V gene are SNHLY and FYNNEI. Turning to this clone: Its antigen remains undetermined. Base qualities are not recorded, but no much larger clone differs from it by a single base.

TCRbeta CDR3 regions were amplified from genomic DNA by means of the immunoSEQ Assay, a bias-controlled multiplex PCR. In the original analysis: The number of nucleated cells in each sample was estimated from the amplification of reference gene primers within the assay. Sequence reads were collapsed and filtered to measure the absolute abundance of every unique TCRbeta CDR3 rearrangement. For each sample, productive Simpson clonality was calculated as the square root of Simpson's diversity index over productive rearrangements. TCRdb obtained this table from immuneACCESS and retained in-frame rearrangements with V and J assigned. These tables miss some clones; where compared with another copy, unresolved V genes account for less than half of the shortfall, and the remainder is unexplained. V and J calls and clone size come straight from that table; D and trimming were deduced from the DNA. This sample gives some 100,000 clones in total; 91% of them show up just once. 0.97% of the sample is in the top ten clones.

The chain joins TRBV2 to TRBJ1-1; TRBD1 is possibly the D segment (6 matching bases). This clonotype was obtained from a man aged 55 to 70 with acute or convalescent COVID-19. Sequencing was done on a sample of peripheral blood. The CDR3 region: CASSMTSGHNTEAFF. The DNA sequence is given as TGTGCCAGCAGTATGACCTCGGGACATAACACTGAAGCTTTCTTT.